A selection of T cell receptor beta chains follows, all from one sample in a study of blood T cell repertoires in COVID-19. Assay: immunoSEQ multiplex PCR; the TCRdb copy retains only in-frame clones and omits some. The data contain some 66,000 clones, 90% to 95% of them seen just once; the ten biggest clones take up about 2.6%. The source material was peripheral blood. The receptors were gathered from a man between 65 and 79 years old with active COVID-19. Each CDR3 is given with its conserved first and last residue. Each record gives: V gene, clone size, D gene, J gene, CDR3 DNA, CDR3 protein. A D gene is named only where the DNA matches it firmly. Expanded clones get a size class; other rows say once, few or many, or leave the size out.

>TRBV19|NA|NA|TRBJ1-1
TGTGCCAGTACCCCGGCGGGGGTGGGCACTGAAGCTTTCTTT
CASTPAGVGTEAFF
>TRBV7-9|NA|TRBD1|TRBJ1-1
TGTGCCAGCAGCTTATTAAAGGGGGCACTTGGAGCTTTCTTT
CASSLLKGALGAFF
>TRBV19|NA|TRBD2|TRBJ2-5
TGTGCCAGTAGTCCCCGACTAGCGGGGAACCAAGAGACCCAGTACTTC
CASSPRLAGNQETQYF
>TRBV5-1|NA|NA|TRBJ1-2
TGCGCCAGCAGCCCTTCGGCAGGCCCCGATTATGGCTACACCTTC
CASSPSAGPDYGYTF
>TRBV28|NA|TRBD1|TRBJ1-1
TGTGCCAGCCAAAGGGGACAGGGAGCGCGGGCTTTCTTT
CASQRGQGARAFF
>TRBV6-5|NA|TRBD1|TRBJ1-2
TGTGCCAGCAGTTACGTGGGACAGGGGGCGCGAGGCTACACCTTC
CASSYVGQGARGYTF
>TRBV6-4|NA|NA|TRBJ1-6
TGTGCCAGCAGTGACTCGAGGGATTCACCCCTCCACTTT
CASSDSRDSPLHF
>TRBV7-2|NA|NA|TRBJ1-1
TGTGCCAGCAGCCTCTCTATAAGAGCTTTCTTT
CASSLSIRAFF
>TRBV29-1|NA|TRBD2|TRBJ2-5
TGCAGCGTCCCTTTAGCGGGGGGGAGGGAGACCCAGTACTTC
CSVPLAGGRETQYF
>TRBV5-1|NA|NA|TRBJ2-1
TGCGCCAGCAGCTTGGCTCCCACATACAATGAGCAGTTCTTC
CASSLAPTYNEQFF
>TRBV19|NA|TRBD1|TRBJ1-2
TGTGCCAGTAGTATAGTGTCCTGGACAGGGAATTATGGCTACACCTTC
CASSIVSWTGNYGYTF
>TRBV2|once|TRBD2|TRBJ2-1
TGTGCCAGCAGGGGACTAGCGGGGGCCCTGAACTCCTACAATGAGCAGTTCTTC
CASRGLAGALNSYNEQFF
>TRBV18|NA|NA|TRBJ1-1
TGTGCCAGCTCACCACAAATGTCGGACACTGAAGCTTTCTTT
CASSPQMSDTEAFF
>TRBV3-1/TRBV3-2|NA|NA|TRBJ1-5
TGTGCCAGCAGCCAAGCGGGGGGCAATCAGCCCCAGCATTTT
CASSQAGGNQPQHF
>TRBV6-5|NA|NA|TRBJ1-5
TGTGCCAGCAGTTACGACAGCTATAGCAATCAGCCCCAGCATTTT
CASSYDSYSNQPQHF
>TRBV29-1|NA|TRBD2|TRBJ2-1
TGCAGCGTTGAAAAGGCTAGCGGGGGGGCTGACCCAAATGAGCAGTTCTTC
CSVEKASGGADPNEQFF
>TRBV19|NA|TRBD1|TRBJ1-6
TGTGCCAGTAGTGGGACAGCAAATTCACCCCTCCACTTT
CASSGTANSPLHF
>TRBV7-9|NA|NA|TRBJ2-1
TGTGCCAGCAGCCCTAGTTCGTACAATGAGCAGTTCTTC
CASSPSSYNEQFF
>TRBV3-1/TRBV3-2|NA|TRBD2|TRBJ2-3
TGTGCCAGCAGCCAAGATCGACTAGCGGGGGGTCCTGGTACGCAGTATTTT
CASSQDRLAGGPGTQYF
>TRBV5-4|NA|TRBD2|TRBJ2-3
TGTGCCAGCAGCTCTGGGGACTACCTCACAGATACGCAGTATTTT
CASSSGDYLTDTQYF
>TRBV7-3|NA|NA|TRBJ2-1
TGTGCCAGCAGCCCGGCAGGGCCGTGGGATGAGCAGTTCTTC
CASSPAGPWDEQFF
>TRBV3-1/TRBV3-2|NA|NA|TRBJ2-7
TGTGCCAGCAGCCCAAAAATTGGGCCCTACGAGCAGTACTTC
CASSPKIGPYEQYF
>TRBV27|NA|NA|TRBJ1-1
TGTGCCAGCAGTTTGGGGCGACAATACACTGAAGCTTTCTTT
CASSLGRQYTEAFF
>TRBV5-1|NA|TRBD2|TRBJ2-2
TGCGCCAGCAGCTCCATAGCGGGGGCCTCGAACACCGGGGAGCTGTTTTTT
CASSSIAGASNTGELFF
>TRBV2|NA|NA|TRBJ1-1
TGTGCCAGTCGGAGGTCTTACCAGAACCAGGCTGAAGCTTTCTTT
CASRRSYQNQAEAFF
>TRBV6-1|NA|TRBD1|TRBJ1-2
TGTGCCAGCAGTGAACAGGGGGCCTACTATGGCTACACCTTC
CASSEQGAYYGYTF
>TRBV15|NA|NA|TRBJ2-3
TGTGCCACCAGCAGAGACAGGGTAATAGTTACGCAGTATTTT
CATSRDRVIVTQYF
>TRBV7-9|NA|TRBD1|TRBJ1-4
TGTGCCAGCAGCCTCGCCGGGACAGTAGGTGAAAAACTGTTTTTT
CASSLAGTVGEKLFF
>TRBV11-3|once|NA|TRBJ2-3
TGTGCCAGCAGCCTAGGCGGGGGCACAGATACGCAGTATTTT
CASSLGGGTDTQYF
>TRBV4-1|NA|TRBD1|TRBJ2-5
TGCGCCAGCAGCCCAGCCGGGACAGGGGGCCTAGAGACCCAGTACTTC
CASSPAGTGGLETQYF
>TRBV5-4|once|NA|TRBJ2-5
TGTGCCAGCAGCTCACGACAAGGGGCGGAGACCCAGTACTTC
CASSSRQGAETQYF
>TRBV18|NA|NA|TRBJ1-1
TGTGCCAGCTCACCAAGGGGGGGAACTGAAGCTTTCTTT
CASSPRGGTEAFF
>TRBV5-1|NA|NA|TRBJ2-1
TGCGCCAGCAACCGGGATCCGGGCAATGAGCAGTTCTTC
CASNRDPGNEQFF
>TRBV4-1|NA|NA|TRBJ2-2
TGCGCCAGCAGTACAGTTTGGATCACCGGGGAGCTGTTTTTT
CASSTVWITGELFF
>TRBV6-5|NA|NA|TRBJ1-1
TGTGCCAGCAGTTACGGGCAGGGTGGTAAGACTTTCTTT
CASSYGQGGKTFF
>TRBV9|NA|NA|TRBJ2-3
TGTGCCAGCAGCGTGGACTTCGGTACAGATACGCAGTATTTT
CASSVDFGTDTQYF
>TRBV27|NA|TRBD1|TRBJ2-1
TGTGCCAGCAGTTTCCCGCGGGACAGGTACAATGAGCAGTTCTTC
CASSFPRDRYNEQFF
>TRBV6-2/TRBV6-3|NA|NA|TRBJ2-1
TGTGCCAGCAGTTATAGCAGGGGCCGGGGTGAGCAGTTCTTC
CASSYSRGRGEQFF
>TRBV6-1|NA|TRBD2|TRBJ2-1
TGTGCCAGCAGTGAACGTGGACTAGCGGGGGGGCCTTTCTCCTACAATGAGCAGTTCTTC
CASSERGLAGGPFSYNEQFF
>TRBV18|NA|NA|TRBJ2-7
TGTGCCAGCTCTCAGGAGGGGAGCTCCTACGAGCAGTACTTC
CASSQEGSSYEQYF
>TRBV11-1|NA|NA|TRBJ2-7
TGTGCCAGCAGCTTCTCCTGGGAGGCCTATTACGAGCAGTACTTC
CASSFSWEAYYEQYF
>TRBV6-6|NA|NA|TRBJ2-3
TGTGCCAGCCATGGCCAGGGGACAGATACGCAGTATTTT
CASHGQGTDTQYF
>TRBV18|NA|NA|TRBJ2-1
TGTGCCAGCTCACCACCAGGACAGAAGCTTTACAATGAGCAGTTCTTC
CASSPPGQKLYNEQFF
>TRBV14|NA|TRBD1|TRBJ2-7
TGTGCCAGCAGCCATCCTACAGGGGCCTACGAGCAGTACTTC
CASSHPTGAYEQYF
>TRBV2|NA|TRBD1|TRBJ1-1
TGTGCCAGCAGTGAAAGGGACAGGGGGCTGTTGAACACTGAAGCTTTCTTT
CASSERDRGLLNTEAFF
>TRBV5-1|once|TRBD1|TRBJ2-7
TGCGCCAGCAGCTCGGAAGGGACAGGGGGCTCCTACGAGCAGTACTTC
CASSSEGTGGSYEQYF
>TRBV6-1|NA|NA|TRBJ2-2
TGTGCCAGCAGTGAACAGGGAGGAGACACCGGGGAGCTGTTTTTT
CASSEQGGDTGELFF
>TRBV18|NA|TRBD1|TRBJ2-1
TGTGCCAGCTCATCGGACAGGGGGAATTCTAATGAGCAGTTCTTC
CASSSDRGNSNEQFF
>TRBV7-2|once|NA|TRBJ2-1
TGTGCCAGCAGCCCGACCGGGACTTCCTACAATGAGCAGTTCTTC
CASSPTGTSYNEQFF
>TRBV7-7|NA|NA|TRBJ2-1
TGTGCTAGCAGCTTAGGGCGGGGACCCTCGGACAATGAGCAGTTCTTC
CASSLGRGPSDNEQFF
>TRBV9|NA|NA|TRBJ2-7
TGTGCCAGCAGCATACAGGTTCAGGGGGGCGAGCAGTACTTC
CASSIQVQGGEQYF
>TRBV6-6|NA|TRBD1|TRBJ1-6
TGTGCCAGCAGTTTCGGGACAGCCTATAATTCACCCCTCCACTTT
CASSFGTAYNSPLHF
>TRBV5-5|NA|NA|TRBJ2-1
TGTGCCAGCAGCTTGGTAACAGGGTCCTACAATGAGCAGTTCTTC
CASSLVTGSYNEQFF
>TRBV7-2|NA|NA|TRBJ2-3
TGTGCCAGCAGCTTGGCAGGCTCCACAGATACGCAGTATTTT
CASSLAGSTDTQYF
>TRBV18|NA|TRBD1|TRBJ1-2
TGTGCCAGCTCACGAGGGACAGGGGGAATTCAGGATGGCTACACCTTC
CASSRGTGGIQDGYTF
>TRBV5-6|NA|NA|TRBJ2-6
TGTGCCAGCAGCTTGGCCCCCTTCTCTGGGGCCAACGTCCTGACTTTC
CASSLAPFSGANVLTF
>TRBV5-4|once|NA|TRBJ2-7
TGTGCCAGCAGCTTGGACAGGGACTCCTACGAGCAGTACTTC
CASSLDRDSYEQYF
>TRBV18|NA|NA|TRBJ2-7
TGTGCCAGCTCACCTCCTACCTACGAGCAGTACTTC
CASSPPTYEQYF
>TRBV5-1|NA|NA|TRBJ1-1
TGCGCCAGCAGGGCAGGGGTAGACACTGAAGCTTTCTTT
CASRAGVDTEAFF